Presented here are 24 T cell receptor beta chains from one specimen sequenced in a study of T-cell memory formation after mild COVID-19. TCRdb re-called the 5' RACE reads with MiXCR, one entry per CDR3 protein. The sample has 190,000 or so distinct CDR3 sequences, 20% to 25% seen once. The sequencing sample was made of PBMCs or a T cell subset sorted from them (not recorded which). The receptor source for this set is an adult woman who had mild COVID-19 (a few samples of this study predate the infection). Cell type and time point are not known.

The chain is built from TRBV12-3 or TRBV12-4 and TRBJ2-7; D perhaps matches TRBD2 (6 bases). Trimming pared 0 bases from V and 6 bases from J, leaving 9 bases between. The CDR3 runs 13 residues. In DNA form, the CDR3 reads TGTGCCAGCAGTTTAGCGACTAGTTTCGAGCAGTACTTC. Translating gives CASSLATSFEQYF.

The chain uses TRBV7-9 and TRBJ2-7, with 8 bases identical to TRBD1. The CDR3 is 16 amino acids. After removal of 4 bases from V and 2 bases from J, the junction contained 10 bases not matched to a gene. The germline gives CDR1 SEHNR, CDR2 FQNEAQ (reference sequence). CDR3 residues: CASSSLPGQATYEQYF. In DNA, the CDR3 is TGTGCCAGCAGCTCATTACCGGGACAGGCTACCTACGAGCAGTACTTC.

There are a few counts of this clonotype. The CDR3 bases are TGTGCCAGCAGCCTCTTAGGGACAAAAGGAGATACGCAGTATTTT. This codes for CASSLLGTKGDTQYF. The genes are TRBV4-2 and TRBJ2-3; the D gene is possibly TRBD1 (6 bases). This CDR3 contains 15 residues. Germline-derived CDR1 and CDR2 are LGHNA and YNFKEQ. V was shortened by 4 bases and J by 5 bases, with 16 bases between the two germline ends.

The rearrangement joins TRBV4-3 to TRBJ2-7, with 7 bases matching TRBD1. Germline V lookup: CDR1 LGHNA, CDR2 YSLEER. The CDR3 totals 15 residues. V shed 1 base, J shed 2 bases, and the junction held 5 bases outside the gene matches. CDR3 amino acids: CASSQGTGVTYEQYF. The DNA of the CDR3 is TGCGCCAGCAGCCAAGGAACAGGGGTTACCTACGAGCAGTACTTC.

This sequence joins TRBV29-1 and TRBJ2-7; D is possibly TRBD1 or TRBD2 (6 bases each). The CDR3 contains 11 residues. Germline V lookup: CDR1 SQVTM, CDR2 ANQGSEA. The V end lost 7 bases, the J end lost 6 bases, and 13 bases lay between the germline ends. In nucleotides, the CDR3 is TGCAGCGCCGACTGGGGGGCCGAGCAGTACTTC. Translated: CSADWGAEQYF.

This clonotype was detected many times. DNA of the CDR3: TGTGGGGTCGGGCAGGGTTTCTACAATGAGCAGTTCTTC. This translates into CGVGQGFYNEQFF. The rearrangement uses TRBV12-3 or TRBV12-4 and TRBJ2-1; a weak D match, TRBD1 (5 bases). The CDR3 totals 13 residues.

This clonotype has a handful of counts. V and J are TRBV12-3 or TRBV12-4 and TRBJ1-1, with D hard to call. V was shortened by 3 bases and J by 1 base, with 9 bases between the two germline ends. This CDR3 region has 14 residues. This CDR3 reads CASSFRRQNTEAFF. The CDR3 bases are TGTGCCAGCAGTTTCAGACGGCAGAACACTGAAGCTTTCTTT.

The CDR3 DNA reads as TGCAAACCCGGGGGGGTGGCCGACAATGAGCAGTTCTTC. As protein: CKPGGVADNEQFF. The chain uses TRBV20-1 and TRBJ2-1; 8 bases map to TRBD2. This CDR3 has 13 amino acids. Germline V gives CDR1 DFQATT, CDR2 SNEGSKA (reference sequence).

There are a few counts of this clonotype. CDR3 protein: CASSLANGNEQFF. For the CDR3, the DNA is TGTGCCAGCAGCTTAGCGAACGGCAATGAGCAGTTCTTC. The V call is TRBV7-9, the J call TRBJ2-1; D unclear. Trimming cost V 0 bases and J 6 bases, with 6 bases left between them. This CDR3 contains 13 residues. The germline gives CDR1 SEHNR, CDR2 FQNEAQ (reference sequence).

V is TRBV13 and J is TRBJ2-2, with D tentatively TRBD1 (5 bases). CDR1 PRHDT and CDR2 FYEKMQ come from the germline V gene (reference sequence). Trimming cost V 5 bases and J 3 bases, with 16 bases left between them. The CDR3 is 16 residues long. The CDR3, as DNA: TGTGCCAGCAGCCCCTCAGGGTGGGCCGACACCGGGGAGCTGTTTTTT. Translated, it gives CASSPSGWADTGELFF.

This chain links TRBV6-2 or TRBV6-3 with TRBJ2-7; D may be TRBD1 (6 bases). The CDR3 covers 15 residues. The V end lost 5 bases, the J end lost 3 bases, and 17 bases lay between the germline ends. Germline V lookup: CDR1 MNHEY, CDR2 SVGEGT. CDR3 residues: CASSPYRGQNYEQYF. The CDR3 nucleotides are TGTGCCAGCAGTCCTTACCGTGGACAGAACTACGAGCAGTACTTC.

The rearrangement joins TRBV4-1 to TRBJ1-1, with 7 nucleotides matching TRBD1. V lost 4 bases and J lost 1; bases outside the gene matches: 6. The germline V gene has CDR1 MGHRA and CDR2 YSYEKL. The CDR3 sequence is 15 residues long. CDR3 region: CASSPVGQRNTEAFF. The CDR3 DNA sequence: TGCGCCAGCAGCCCAGTGGGACAGCGGAACACTGAAGCTTTCTTT.

A few counts support this clonotype. The chain uses TRBV20-1 and TRBJ2-5; D is uncertain. CDR1 is DFQATT, CDR2 SNEGSKA, per germline (reference sequence). The CDR3 runs to 13 residues. Trimming removed 5 bases at V and 2 bases at J, with 12 bases between. The CDR3 reads CSAFSFGQETQYF. The CDR3 DNA is TGCAGTGCTTTCTCTTTTGGGCAAGAGACCCAGTACTTC.

This clonotype appeared once. The chain links TRBV12-3 or TRBV12-4 to TRBJ1-3; 9 bases line up with TRBD1. V shed 0 bases and J 0 bases; nucleotides not matched to a gene: 6. The CDR3 consists of 18 residues. In DNA form, the CDR3 reads TGTGCCAGCAGTTTAGCGGTGGGACAGGGTATCTCTGGAAACACCATATATTTT. It codes for CASSLAVGQGISGNTIYF.

This sequence joins TRBV29-1 and TRBJ2-1; D may be TRBD1 (6 bases). The CDR3 is 16 residues long. Germline V gene data show CDR1 as SQVTM and CDR2 as ANQGSEA. V shed 4 bases and J shed 0 bases, with 16 bases lying between them. The CDR3 sequence is CSVVYGQGSSYNEQFF. The CDR3 DNA follows: TGCAGCGTTGTTTACGGGCAGGGGAGCTCCTACAATGAGCAGTTCTTC.

This clonotype has just a few counts. This chain connects TRBV4-2 to TRBJ2-7; 7 nucleotides agree with TRBD2. The CDR3 has 16 amino acids. V was clipped by 0 bases and J by 0 bases; unmatched bases: 5. The germline V gene encodes CDR1 LGHNA and CDR2 YNFKEQ. CDR3 nucleotide sequence: TGTGCCAGCAGCCAAGACCTAGCGGAACCCTCCTACGAGCAGTACTTC. Residues: CASSQDLAEPSYEQYF.

The chain employs TRBV7-2 and TRBJ1-5; the D gene is possibly TRBD1 (5 bases). Looked up from germline, CDR1 is SGHTA and CDR2 is FQGNSA. The CDR3 length is 15 residues. V lost 3 bases and J 0 bases, leaving 9 bases between the germline ends. CDR3 in DNA: TGTGCCAGCAGCTTGGGGGAGGCTAGCAATCAGCCCCAGCATTTT. It encodes CASSLGEASNQPQHF.

The J gene is TRBJ2-7, the V gene TRBV12-3 or TRBV12-4; 9 bases match TRBD1. V shed 7 bases and J 5 bases; nucleotides not matched to a gene: 9. CDR3 length equals 14 residues. The CDR3 bases are TGTGCCAGCACACCCGGGACAGGGCGGCACGAGCAGTACTTC. Protein product: CASTPGTGRHEQYF.

V is TRBV19 and J is TRBJ1-4; 9 positions agree with TRBD1. The junction had 9 bases not matched to a gene; V was cut back by 1 base and J by 6 bases. The CDR3 spans 17 residues. The germline gives CDR1 LNHDA, CDR2 SQIVND (reference sequence). CDR3 residues: CASSIVTGTGMDEKLFF. The CDR3 coding sequence is TGTGCCAGTAGTATAGTAACTGGGACAGGGATGGATGAAAAACTGTTTTTT.

This clonotype was counted only a few times. The chain is built from TRBV9 and TRBJ2-2; TRBD2 agrees at 8 bases. CDR3 size: 16 residues. Per the germline V gene, CDR1 is SGDLS and CDR2 is YYNGEE. With 4 bases clipped from V and 5 bases from J, the junction kept 10 bases outside the gene matches. This CDR3 reads CASSLRTGGTTGELFF. As DNA, the CDR3 is TGTGCCAGCAGCCTAAGGACGGGAGGGACTACCGGGGAGCTGTTTTTT.

CDR3 region: CASPRAEGNTIYF. As DNA, the CDR3 is TGTGCCAGCCCCAGGGCCGAAGGAAACACCATATATTTT. This chain connects TRBV12-3 or TRBV12-4 to TRBJ1-3, with a tentative D call TRBD1 (5 bases). V dropped 8 bases and J dropped 4 bases, with 12 bases sitting between them. The CDR3 is 13 amino acids.

The chain couples TRBV28 to TRBJ2-7; tentative D call: TRBD2 (6 bases). Looked up from germline, CDR1 is MDHEN and CDR2 is SYDVKM. The CDR3 loop spans 13 amino acids. Trimming stripped 6 bases from V and 0 bases from J, with 9 bases between. In DNA, the CDR3 is TGTGCCAGCAGATATAGCGGCTCCTACGAGCAGTACTTC. This sequence encodes CASRYSGSYEQYF.

The V and J genes are TRBV9 and TRBJ2-3; 8 bases map to TRBD2. This CDR3 contains 14 residues. The V segment lost 3 bases and the J segment 4 bases; nucleotides outside the gene matches: 4. The germline V gene encodes CDR1 SGDLS and CDR2 YYNGEE. CDR3 protein: CASSESGGADTQYF. The CDR3 nucleotides read TGTGCCAGCAGCGAGAGCGGGGGTGCAGATACGCAGTATTTT. Filled out from reference TRBV9 and TRBJ2-3, the complete variable domain reads DSGVTQTPKHLITATGQRVTLRCSPRSGDLSVYWYQQSLDQGLQFLIQYYNGEERAKGNILERFSAQQFPDLHSELNLSSLELGDSALYFCASSESGGADTQYFGPGTRLTVL.

The chain combines TRBV4-1 with TRBJ1-5; D is unclear. This CDR3 is 12 amino acids long. V lost 1 base and J lost 6, with 4 bases in between. The germline CDR1 and CDR2 sequences are MGHRA and YSYEKL. The CDR3 DNA sequence: TGCGCCAGCAGCCAAGGTAGTCAGCCCCAGCATTTT. Translating it yields CASSQGSQPQHF.